Listed below are T cell receptor beta chains from one sample, sequenced in a study of a mutant IDH1 vaccine in newly diagnosed glioma. Only in-frame clones appear in the TCRdb table, and some are missing; sequencing was by immunoSEQ multiplex PCR. The table includes 100,000 to 150,000 clones, 80% detected once. No antigen has been assigned to these receptors. The sequencing here drew on PBMCs, taken from a glioma patient whose treatment included an IDH1 peptide vaccine. The origin of the receptors is a man aged 35 to 55 with glioma. CDR3s include the opening cysteine and the closing phenylalanine or tryptophan. D genes are given only for firm matches. Clone size is shown for a subset of rows, as once, few, many or a class of expanded clone.

cdr3_aa cdr3_nt v_call cdr3_length d_call j_call clone_size
CASSLTGTPLWAGNTIYF TGTGCCAGCAGCTTAACCGGGACACCGTTGTGGGCTGGAAACACCATATATTTT TRBV7-2 18 - TRBJ1-3 -
CASSLGRATDTQYF TGTGCCAGCAGCTTGGGCAGGGCCACAGATACGCAGTATTTT TRBV5-6 14 - TRBJ2-3 once
CASSQPPGFGAEWEKLFF TGTGCCAGCAGCCAACCTCCCGGATTCGGGGCTGAATGGGAAAAACTGTTTTTT TRBV4-2 18 - TRBJ1-4 -
CASSLTGGSSYNEQFF TGTGCCAGCAGCTTAACGGGGGGTAGCTCCTACAATGAGCAGTTCTTC TRBV7-3 16 - TRBJ2-1 -
CATSSDTGAEQYF TGTGCCACCAGCAGCGACACAGGGGCCGAGCAGTACTTC TRBV15 13 TRBD1 TRBJ2-7 -
CASSLGGGLAYEQYF TGTGCCAGCAGCTTAGGTGGAGGGCTCGCCTACGAGCAGTACTTC TRBV7-9 15 - TRBJ2-7 -
CAISELKGHTGELFF TGTGCCATCAGTGAGCTGAAGGGACACACCGGGGAGCTGTTTTTT TRBV10-3 15 - TRBJ2-2 -
CASSVGRETYGYTF TGTGCCAGCAGTGTAGGCCGTGAGACCTATGGCTACACCTTC TRBV6-1 14 - TRBJ1-2 few
CASSQERTDTQYF TGCGCCAGCAGCCAAGAAAGGACAGATACGCAGTATTTT TRBV4-1 13 - TRBJ2-3 -
CASSRGFNYGYTF TGTGCCAGCAGCCGGGGATTTAACTATGGCTACACCTTC TRBV7-6 13 - TRBJ1-2 -
CASSVGQGGYEQYF TGTGCCAGCAGCGTAGGACAGGGTGGCTACGAGCAGTACTTC TRBV9 14 TRBD1 TRBJ2-7 -
CASSLGTPGDGYTF TGTGCCAGCAGCTTAGGGACCCCCGGGGATGGCTACACCTTC TRBV7-9 14 - TRBJ1-2 few
CASSFGSGLVYEQYF TGTGCCAGCAGTTTTGGTTCGGGACTAGTCTACGAGCAGTACTTC TRBV27 15 TRBD2 TRBJ2-7 -
CSVGLAGGEEQFF TGCAGCGTTGGACTAGCGGGAGGGGAGGAGCAGTTCTTC TRBV29-1 13 TRBD2 TRBJ2-1 -
CASSQDRTGSFGEQYF TGTGCCAGCAGCCAAGACCGGACAGGGAGTTTCGGCGAGCAGTACTTC TRBV4-2 16 TRBD1 TRBJ2-7 many
CASSYSGSSYEQYF TGTGCCAGCAGTTATTCCGGGAGCTCCTACGAGCAGTACTTC TRBV6-5 14 - TRBJ2-7 -
CASSLASTGVDNEQFF TGTGCCAGCAGCTTAGCCTCGACAGGGGTCGACAATGAGCAGTTCTTC TRBV11-3 16 TRBD1 TRBJ2-1 -
CASSQDKGGLAGSRDEQYF TGTGCCAGCAGCCAAGATAAGGGAGGGTTAGCGGGATCTAGGGACGAGCAGTACTTC TRBV4-2 19 TRBD2 TRBJ2-7 -